The subject of this entry is one T cell receptor beta chain. Its antigen is undetermined. CDR1 and CDR2 (germline): MNHEY, SMNVEV (reference sequence). This CDR3 has 12 residues. V lost 5 bases to trimming and J lost 6 bases, with 11 bases between them. This sample was taken from a study of T cell repertoires in cytomegalovirus infection. Study context: Carrying CMV and the relevant HLA type showed in public TCR beta signatures. The study, taken as a whole, reports: Dominant in the ex vivo response were TCR beta clonotypes restricted by HLA-C and specific for CMV. Summed frequency of public TCR beta families distinguished CMV carriers with the relevant HLA.

TCRdb called the reads again in MiXCR, with one record for every CDR3 protein. Of about 920,000 distinct CDR3 sequences in the sample, roughly a third were seen once. V and J are TRBV27 and TRBJ2-7; possible D gene TRBD1, 5 bases. This specimen consisted of cultured CD8+ T cells from PBMCs, obtained from culture after CMV antigen stimulation. The clonotype originates from a human donor in good health (CMV status not recorded). Some clones in this sample may be carry-over from other donors' samples. CDR3 amino acids: CASSIQGGEQYF. CDR3 nucleotide sequence: TGTGCCAGCAGTATCCAGGGTGGCGAGCAGTACTTC.